Listed below are T cell receptor beta chains from one sample, sequenced in a study of CXCR3-negative and CXCR3-positive naive CD8 T cells. TCRdb re-called the 5' RACE reads; every CDR3 protein appears as one record, without DNA. The table lists some 150,000 distinct CDR3 sequences. The sequenced sample was naive CXCR3+ CD8+ T cells from blood. Receptors were obtained from a human donor in good health. Some clones in this sample may be carry-over from other donors' samples. Both conserved end residues are part of each CDR3.

V gene: TRBV29-1; J gene: TRBJ2-7; CDR3 protein: CSVEGQRYEQYF
V gene: TRBV29-1; J gene: TRBJ1-1; CDR3 protein: CSVVGKGSDLRTEAFF
V gene: TRBV5-5; J gene: TRBJ1-1; CDR3 protein: CASSLAGTGGNTEAFF
V gene: TRBV7-6; J gene: TRBJ2-2; CDR3 protein: CASSSRGGELFF
V gene: TRBV19; J gene: TRBJ2-1; CDR3 protein: CASSIGQGTDNEQFF
V gene: TRBV5-1; J gene: TRBJ2-7; CDR3 protein: CASSFGGQGRSYEQYF
V gene: TRBV11-3; J gene: TRBJ2-3; CDR3 protein: CASSPRRGTGGPGADTQYF
V gene: TRBV29-1; J gene: TRBJ2-1; CDR3 protein: CSGEDRYNEQFF
V gene: TRBV4-3; J gene: TRBJ2-1; CDR3 protein: CASSQNLGAYNEQFF
V gene: TRBV12-3/TRBV12-4; J gene: TRBJ2-7; CDR3 protein: CASSPTGVYEQYF
V gene: TRBV28; J gene: TRBJ1-1; CDR3 protein: CASSLLLHEDRVGTEAFF
V gene: TRBV29-1; J gene: TRBJ2-6; CDR3 protein: CSVVTGANVLTF
V gene: TRBV5-4; J gene: TRBJ2-1; CDR3 protein: CASRVGGRTHNEQFF
V gene: TRBV28; J gene: TRBJ2-7; CDR3 protein: CASSFQLAGSYEQYF
V gene: TRBV28; J gene: TRBJ2-7; CDR3 protein: CASSLRPSGYEQYF
V gene: TRBV9; J gene: TRBJ2-3; CDR3 protein: CASSQAGADTQYF
V gene: TRBV4-1; J gene: TRBJ1-1; CDR3 protein: CASSQGTRRGGRWGNTEAFF
V gene: TRBV7-9; J gene: TRBJ1-1; CDR3 protein: CASSLRLPEAFF
V gene: TRBV20-1; J gene: TRBJ2-7; CDR3 protein: CSARDRGLPSYEQYF
V gene: TRBV5-5; J gene: TRBJ2-3; CDR3 protein: CASSLVWIGGTDTQYF
V gene: TRBV29-1; J gene: TRBJ2-1; CDR3 protein: CSVEDGFYNEQFF
V gene: TRBV5-6; J gene: TRBJ2-7; CDR3 protein: CASSLQGPTNPTYEQYF
V gene: TRBV7-9; J gene: TRBJ2-3; CDR3 protein: CASSPPYSRTDTQYF
V gene: TRBV20-1; J gene: TRBJ2-1; CDR3 protein: CSASLGQGGYNEQFF
V gene: TRBV3-1; J gene: TRBJ2-1; CDR3 protein: CASSPKLAGGFYNEQFF
V gene: TRBV7-9; J gene: TRBJ2-7; CDR3 protein: CASSPGTGLYEQYF
V gene: TRBV7-3; J gene: TRBJ1-2; CDR3 protein: CASSLSSEGTHGYTF
V gene: TRBV29-1; J gene: TRBJ2-1; CDR3 protein: CSVTGTSGRSSYNEQFF
V gene: TRBV5-1; J gene: TRBJ2-7; CDR3 protein: CASSLGLAFEQYF
V gene: TRBV7-9; J gene: TRBJ1-1; CDR3 protein: CASSLQGGPEAFF
V gene: TRBV21-1; J gene: TRBJ1-1; CDR3 protein: CASSKVPVNTEAFF
V gene: TRBV29-1; J gene: TRBJ2-3; CDR3 protein: CSVGALTDTQYF
V gene: TRBV15; J gene: TRBJ2-5; CDR3 protein: CATSRGDSQETQYF
V gene: TRBV5-4; J gene: TRBJ1-1; CDR3 protein: CASSANPGNKAFF
V gene: TRBV7-9; J gene: TRBJ2-5; CDR3 protein: CASRWTEPTGTQYF
V gene: TRBV28; J gene: TRBJ2-7; CDR3 protein: CASSLYRGIYEQYF
V gene: TRBV27; J gene: TRBJ1-1; CDR3 protein: CASSLRGENTEAFF